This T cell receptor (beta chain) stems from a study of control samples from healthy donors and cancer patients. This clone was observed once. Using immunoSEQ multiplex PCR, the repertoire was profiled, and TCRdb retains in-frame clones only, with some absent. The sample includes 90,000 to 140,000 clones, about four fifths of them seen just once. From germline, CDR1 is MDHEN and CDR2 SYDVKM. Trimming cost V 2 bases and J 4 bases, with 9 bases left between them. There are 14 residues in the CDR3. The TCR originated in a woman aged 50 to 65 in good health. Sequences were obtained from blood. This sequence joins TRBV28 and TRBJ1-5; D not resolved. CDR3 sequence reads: CASSLAGPNQPQHF. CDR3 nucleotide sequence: TGTGCCAGCAGTTTAGCCGGACCGAATCAGCCCCAGCATTTT. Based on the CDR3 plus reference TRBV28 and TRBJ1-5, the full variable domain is DVKVTQSSRYLVKRTGEKVFLECVQDMDHENMFWYRQDPGLGLRLIYFSYDVKMKEKGDIPEGYSVSREKKERFSLILESASTNQTSMYLCASSLAGPNQPQHFGDGTRLSIL.